This T cell receptor beta chain was profiled in a study of blood T cell repertoires in COVID-19. This CDR3 comprises 16 residues. The V gene's germline CDR1 is MGHRA and CDR2 YSYEKL. V was clipped by 1 base and J by 3 bases; unmatched bases: 7. Seattle enrolled patients during active infection and tracked them longitudinally. The protocol was immunoSEQ multiplex PCR, while the TCRdb copy is restricted to in-frame clones and leaves out a portion. This sample carries fewer than 250,000 clones, around 90% of them seen once, and the ten largest clones take around 0.84%. Sequenced input: peripheral blood. The TCR originated in a man in his 60s with COVID-19, enrolled during active disease. J is TRBJ2-7 and V is TRBV4-1, with TRBD1 identical over 9 bases. The CDR3 DNA follows: TGCGCCAGCAGCCAAGGGGAGGGACAGGGCTTCTACGAGCAGTACTTC. Amino acids: CASSQGEGQGFYEQYF.